The 18 T cell receptor beta chains below were found in one sample sequenced in a study of T cells after yellow fever vaccination (dated by TCRdb to the late 2010s). Library preparation employed 5' RACE. The sample was run on an Illumina NovaSeq 6000. TCRdb passed the public sequencing reads through fastp at Q25 and MiXCR, retaining productive beta sequences. One record per CDR3 amino acid sequence lists the most common genes and DNA. For this sample the table gives roughly 340,000 distinct CDR3 sequences, of which roughly 4.3% were detected only once. The ten most abundant clones make up more than 20% of the sample. The sample's treatment or condition label, decoded: live attenuated yellow fever vaccine strain. Sequenced here: PBMCs, sampled 5 days after the yellow fever booster vaccination. These receptors were taken from a man younger than 35 who received the YFV17D yellow fever vaccine.

The chain is built from TRBV6-2 or TRBV6-3 and TRBJ2-2, with 10 bases lining up with TRBD2. V was clipped by 6 bases and J by 4 bases; unmatched bases: 11. This CDR3 is 17 amino acids long. Germline CDR1 and CDR2: MNHEY and SVGEGT. Here the CDR3 reads CASSPEKIAGGTGELFF. DNA of the CDR3: TGTGCCAGCAGCCCAGAGAAGATAGCGGGGGGCACCGGGGAGCTGTTTTTT.

This clonotype has ten or more counts. V is TRBV5-1 and J is TRBJ1-4, with a possible D match to TRBD1 (5 bases). This CDR3 has 14 amino acids. The germline CDR1 and CDR2 sequences are SGHRS and YFSETQ. V lost 0 bases to trimming and J lost 5 bases, with 8 bases between them. The CDR3, as DNA: TGCGCCAGCAGCTTGGAGGGGATGAATGAAAAACTGTTTTTT. Its translation is CASSLEGMNEKLFF.

This clonotype has more than one count but fewer than ten. The genes are TRBV7-3 and TRBJ2-5, with 11 positions matching TRBD2. In germline, CDR1 is SGHTA, CDR2 FQGTGA. The V and J ends lost 5 bases and 5 bases, in that order; junction bases with no gene match: 7. This CDR3 is 15 amino acids long. The CDR3 coding sequence is TGTGCCAGCAGCCCCGCCGGGACTAGCGGTGAGACCCAGTACTTC. Encoded protein: CASSPAGTSGETQYF.

The J gene is TRBJ2-3, the V gene TRBV9; 8 nucleotides match TRBD2. The CDR3 is 16 residues long. J gave up 8 bases and V 1 base, and 12 bases lay outside the gene matches. Germline CDR1 reads SGDLS; CDR2 reads YYNGEE. CDR3 amino acids: CASSVKAGGHVSTQYF. DNA for the CDR3: TGTGCCAGCAGCGTAAAGGCGGGGGGTCATGTTTCTACGCAGTATTTT.

The V and J genes are TRBV18 and TRBJ1-4; 7 bases fit TRBD1. Germline V gene lookup returns CDR1 KGHSH and CDR2 LQKENI. This CDR3 contains 15 residues. With V trimmed by 5 bases and J by 4 bases, 7 bases remained unmatched. The CDR3 coding sequence is TGTGCCAGCTCATCTACAGGGGCTTTTAATGAAAAACTGTTTTTT. This encodes CASSSTGAFNEKLFF.

Ten or more counts support this clonotype. The rearrangement joins TRBV7-6 to TRBJ1-1; D is uncertain. Trimming pared 3 bases from V and 1 base from J, leaving 9 bases between. The germline V gene encodes CDR1 SGHVS and CDR2 FNYEAQ. The length of the CDR3 is 14 residues. The CDR3 is CASSFGVENTEAFF. Here the CDR3 DNA reads TGTGCCAGCAGCTTCGGGGTTGAGAACACTGAAGCTTTCTTT.

In this sample, this clonotype turned up a few times. The CDR3 sequence is CASSLGLAGGLVQETQYF. CDR3 DNA sequence: TGTGCCAGCAGCCTCGGACTAGCGGGGGGGCTGGTCCAAGAGACCCAGTACTTC. The J gene is TRBJ2-5, the V gene TRBV11-2; TRBD2 matches 15 bases. This CDR3 is 18 amino acids long. The ends lost 5 bases at V and 1 base at J; junction bases unmatched: 8. Germline CDR1 is SGHAT and CDR2 is FQNNGV.

This clonotype was seen a few times. This rearrangement joins TRBV30 to TRBJ1-5; 7 bases align to TRBD1. This CDR3 is 17 amino acids long. With 2 bases clipped from V and 1 base from J, the junction kept 11 bases outside the gene matches. The germline V gene has CDR1 GTSNPN and CDR2 SVGIG (reference sequence). The CDR3 sequence is CAWSPRDSAGSNQPQHF. In nucleotides, the CDR3 is TGTGCCTGGAGTCCGCGGGACAGTGCTGGGAGCAATCAGCCCCAGCATTTT.

This rearrangement joins TRBV4-3 to TRBJ2-3, with no clear D. Germline CDR1 is LGHNA and CDR2 is YSLEER. The V end lost 0 bases, the J end lost 5 bases, and 12 bases lay between the germline ends. There are 15 residues in the CDR3. CDR3 sequence (DNA): TGCGCCAGCAGCCAAGATGGCGGACCCAAAGATACGCAGTATTTT. It yields the protein CASSQDGGPKDTQYF.

There are a few counts of this clonotype. The chain has TRBV20-1 and TRBJ1-2; D ambiguous. Germline values: CDR1 DFQATT, CDR2 SNEGSKA (reference sequence). V lost 0 bases and J lost 4, with 15 bases in between. The CDR3 contains 15 residues. The CDR3 sequence: CSARDTEGLIYGYTF. The DNA for the CDR3 is TGCAGTGCTAGAGATACGGAAGGGTTGATCTATGGCTACACCTTC.

This clonotype came up a few times. The CDR3 spells CASRAGAETQYF. CDR3 nucleotides: TGTGCCAGCAGGGCGGGGGCGGAGACCCAGTACTTC. The V gene is TRBV12-3 or TRBV12-4, the J gene TRBJ2-5; D perhaps matches TRBD2 (7 bases). The CDR3 spans 12 residues. The ends were cut back, 6 bases at V and 5 bases at J, with 10 bases in the middle.

The V and J genes are TRBV29-1 and TRBJ1-3, with D maybe TRBD1 (6 bases). CDR1 is SQVTM, CDR2 ANQGSEA, per germline. Between the trimmed V and J ends, which lost 0 bases and 2 bases, there was a span of 14 bases. The CDR3 is 16 residues long. CDR3 region: CSVEEEGGGPGNTIYF. CDR3 DNA sequence: TGCAGCGTTGAAGAGGAAGGGGGGGGTCCTGGAAACACCATATATTTT.

This clonotype came up a few times. The chain is built from TRBV12-3 or TRBV12-4 and TRBJ2-2, with a tentative D call TRBD2 (6 bases). Trimming removed 1 base at V and 7 bases at J, with 7 bases between. CDR3 size: 13 residues. Here the CDR3 reads CASSLGGVGELFF. CDR3 coding DNA: TGTGCCAGCAGTTTAGGCGGGGTCGGGGAGCTGTTTTTT.

This clonotype was recorded a few times. V gene TRBV18 combines with J gene TRBJ1-4; unclear D gene. The CDR3 is 14 amino acids. Between the trimmed V and J ends, which lost 0 bases and 6 bases, there was a span of 8 bases. Germline V gene data show CDR1 as KGHSH and CDR2 as LQKENI. The CDR3: CASSPPAPDEKLFF. Here the CDR3 DNA reads TGTGCCAGCTCACCACCCGCACCGGATGAAAAACTGTTTTTT. Full variable domain (rest looked up from reference TRBV18 and TRBJ1-4): NAGVMQNPRHLVRRRGQEARLRCSPMKGHSHVYWYRQLPEEGLKFMVYLQKENIIDESGMPKERFSAEFPKEGPSILRIQQVVRGDSAAYFCASSPPAPDEKLFFGSGTQLSVL.

This clonotype was found many times. The chain couples TRBV7-9 to TRBJ2-3; no definite D call. V was trimmed by 7 bases and J by 1 base, leaving 12 bases between them. This CDR3 region has 14 residues. Germline CDR1 SEHNR, CDR2 FQNEAQ (reference sequence). In DNA, the CDR3 is TGTGCCAGCAACGACGGAGTCCGCACAGATACGCAGTATTTT. The encoded protein is CASNDGVRTDTQYF.

Many counts were recorded for this clonotype. The rearrangement joins TRBV28 to TRBJ1-5; maybe TRBD1 (5 bases). V was cut by 3 bases and J by 9 bases, with 15 bases left in between. The CDR3 covers 14 residues. Germline assignment: CDR1 MDHEN and CDR2 SYDVKM. The CDR3 loop reads CASSLVAGTSPQHF. CDR3 nucleotide sequence: TGTGCCAGCAGTTTGGTCGCCGGGACTTCGCCCCAGCATTTT.

The V and J genes are TRBV6-6 and TRBJ2-7, with no clear D. Germline CDR1 reads MNHNY; CDR2 reads SVGAGI (reference sequence). The CDR3 has 13 amino acids. Trimming removed 0 bases at V and 5 bases at J, with 8 bases between. Written as DNA, the CDR3 is TGTGCCAGCAGTTACTCGACCGAGCACGAGCAGTACTTC. Translation gives CASSYSTEHEQYF.

The gene calls are TRBV14 and TRBJ2-2, with 8 positions matching TRBD1. Germline CDR1 SGHDN, CDR2 FVKESK. Trimming removed 4 bases from V and 0 bases from J; junction bases left unmatched: 7. The CDR3 is 17 residues long. CDR3 sequence (DNA): TGTGCCAGCAGCCCCTGGACAGGGACCGCGAACACCGGGGAGCTGTTTTTT. This gives the protein CASSPWTGTANTGELFF.